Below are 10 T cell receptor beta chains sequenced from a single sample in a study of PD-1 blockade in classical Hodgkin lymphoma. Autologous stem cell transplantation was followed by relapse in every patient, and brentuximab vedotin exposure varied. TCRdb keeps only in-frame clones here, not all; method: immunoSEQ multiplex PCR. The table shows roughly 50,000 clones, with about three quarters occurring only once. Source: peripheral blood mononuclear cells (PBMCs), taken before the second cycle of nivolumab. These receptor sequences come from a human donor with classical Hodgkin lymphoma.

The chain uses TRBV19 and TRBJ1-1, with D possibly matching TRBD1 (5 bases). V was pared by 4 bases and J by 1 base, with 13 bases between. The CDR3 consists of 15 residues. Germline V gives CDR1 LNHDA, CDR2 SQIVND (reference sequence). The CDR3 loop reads CASSSLGTANTEAFF. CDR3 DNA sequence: TGTGCCAGTAGTAGCCTAGGGACGGCGAACACTGAAGCTTTCTTT.

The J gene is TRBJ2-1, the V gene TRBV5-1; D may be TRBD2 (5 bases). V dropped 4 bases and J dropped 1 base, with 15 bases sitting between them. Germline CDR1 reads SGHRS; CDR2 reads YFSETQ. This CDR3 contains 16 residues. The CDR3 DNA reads TGCGCCAGCAGCCCCCCTGCGGGCCGATCCTACAATGAGCAGTTCTTC. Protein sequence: CASSPPAGRSYNEQFF.

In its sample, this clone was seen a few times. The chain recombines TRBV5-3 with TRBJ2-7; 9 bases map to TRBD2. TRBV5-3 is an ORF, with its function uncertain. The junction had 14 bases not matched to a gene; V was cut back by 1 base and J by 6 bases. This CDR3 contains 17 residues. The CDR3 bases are TGTGCCAGAAGCTTGAGGGTGGTTGTAATAGCGGGAGTCGAGCAGTACTTC. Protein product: CARSLRVVVIAGVEQYF.

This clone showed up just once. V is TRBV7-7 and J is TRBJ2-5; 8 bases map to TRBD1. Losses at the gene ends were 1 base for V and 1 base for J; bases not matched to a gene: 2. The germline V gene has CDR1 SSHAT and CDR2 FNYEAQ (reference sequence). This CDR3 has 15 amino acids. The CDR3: CASSLGTGFQETQYF. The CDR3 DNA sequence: TGTGCCAGCAGCTTAGGGACAGGGTTCCAAGAGACCCAGTACTTC.

CDR3 residues: CASSEPGAHNEQFF. The CDR3 coding sequence is TGTGCCAGCAGTGAACCAGGGGCCCACAATGAGCAGTTCTTC. The chain combines TRBV25-1 with TRBJ2-1, with D possibly matching TRBD1 (6 bases). Germline CDR1 reads MGHDK; CDR2 reads SYGVNS. The CDR3 spans 14 residues. Trimming took 2 bases from V and 5 from J, leaving 10 bases between them.

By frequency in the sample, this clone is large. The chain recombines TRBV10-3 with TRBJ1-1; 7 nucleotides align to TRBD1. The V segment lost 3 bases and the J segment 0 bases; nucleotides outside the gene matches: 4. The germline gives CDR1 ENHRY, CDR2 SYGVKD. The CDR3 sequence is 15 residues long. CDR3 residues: CAISDSGTVNTEAFF. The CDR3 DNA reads TGTGCCATCAGTGACTCCGGGACAGTGAACACTGAAGCTTTCTTT.

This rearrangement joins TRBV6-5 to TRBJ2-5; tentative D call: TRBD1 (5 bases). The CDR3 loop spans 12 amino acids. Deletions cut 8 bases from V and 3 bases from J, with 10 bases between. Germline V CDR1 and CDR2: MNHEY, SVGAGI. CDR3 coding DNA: TGTGCCAGCGTTAGCAGGGAAGAGACCCAGTACTTC. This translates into CASVSREETQYF.

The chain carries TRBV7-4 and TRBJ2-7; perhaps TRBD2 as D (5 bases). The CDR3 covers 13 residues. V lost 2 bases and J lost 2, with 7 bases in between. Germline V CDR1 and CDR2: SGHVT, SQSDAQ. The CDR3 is CASSLRRAYEQYF. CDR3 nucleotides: TGTGCCAGCAGCTTACGGCGGGCCTACGAGCAGTACTTC.

The CDR3 nucleotides are TGTGCCAGTAGTATATCCGCGGGAGGCTATGGCTACACCTTC. As protein: CASSISAGGYGYTF. The chain couples TRBV19 to TRBJ1-2; D remains unclear. CDR1 is LNHDA, CDR2 SQIVND, per germline (reference sequence). The V gene lost 2 bases and the J gene lost 4 bases, with 11 bases spanning the gap. The CDR3 sequence is 14 residues long.

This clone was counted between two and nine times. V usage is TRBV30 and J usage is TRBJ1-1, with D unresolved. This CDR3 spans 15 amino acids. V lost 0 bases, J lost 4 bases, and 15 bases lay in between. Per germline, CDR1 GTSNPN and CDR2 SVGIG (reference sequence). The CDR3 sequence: CAWSVPMSVTTEAFF. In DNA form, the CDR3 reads TGTGCCTGGAGTGTACCGATGTCGGTTACCACTGAAGCTTTCTTT.